A selection of T cell receptor beta chains follows, all from one sample in a study of cytomegalovirus exposure and HLA in healthy donors. The repertoire was sequenced with immunoSEQ multiplex PCR; TCRdb's copy has only in-frame clones and lacks some. Among about 120,000 clones listed, around 76% were seen once. Sequencing was carried out using PBMCs. The receptors derive from a man aged 60 to 69 in good health and CMV-seropositive. Each CDR3 is given with its conserved first and last residue. D genes are given only for firm matches. Part of the rows lack a size; the others show once, few, many or a class for expanded clones.

.	TRBV11-2	TRBJ2-2	.	TGTGCCAGCAGCCGCGTGAGGTCCGGGGAGCTGTTTTTT	CASSRVRSGELFF
TRBD2	TRBV2	TRBJ2-2	once	TGTGCCAGCAGACCTTCTAGCGGTTACACCGGGGAGCTGTTTTTT	CASRPSSGYTGELFF
TRBD1	TRBV6-5	TRBJ1-5	.	TGTGCCAGCAGTCAGACAGGGGGCGAGAGACAGCCCCAGCATTTT	CASSQTGGERQPQHF
.	TRBV29-1	TRBJ2-5	.	TGCAGCGTTGGGGCCGCAGGTGAGACCCAGTACTTC	CSVGAAGETQYF
.	TRBV27	TRBJ2-2	.	TGTGCCAGCAGTTTATTGGCTAGCGCAGCCGGGGAGCTGTTTTTT	CASSLLASAAGELFF
.	TRBV28	TRBJ1-1	.	TGTGCCAGCAGCCGGACTGAAGCTTTCTTT	CASSRTEAFF
.	TRBV5-1	TRBJ1-1	.	TGCGCCAGCAGCTTGGATCGGTTCACTGAAGCTTTCTTT	CASSLDRFTEAFF
TRBD1	TRBV11-1	TRBJ2-3	.	TGTGCCAGCAGCCTATCGGTCCCCATAACAGGGGGAGTACACTTTGTGCAGTATTTT	CASSLSVPITGGVHFVQYF
.	TRBV14	TRBJ1-1	.	TGTGCCAGCAGTGGCGGGGGGGCTTGGACTGAAGCTTTCTTT	CASSGGGAWTEAFF
TRBD1	TRBV27	TRBJ2-1	.	TGTGCCAGCAACGGACAGGGTCCCTGGGTTGAGCAGTTCTTC	CASNGQGPWVEQFF
TRBD2	TRBV25-1	TRBJ2-1	.	TGTGCCAGCAGTCGGACGAGCGGGGGGATTTACAATGAGCAGTTCTTC	CASSRTSGGIYNEQFF
TRBD1	TRBV2	TRBJ2-2	.	TGTGCCAGCAGGGGGACAGGGAAGGTGACCGGGGAGCTGTTTTTT	CASRGTGKVTGELFF
TRBD1	TRBV7-9	TRBJ1-6	.	TGTGCCAGCAGCTTAAGTACAGGGGACTCACCCCTCCACTTT	CASSLSTGDSPLHF
TRBD1	TRBV6-5	TRBJ1-4	.	TGTGCCAGCAGTTACTCGACAGGGAGTGAAAAACTGTTTTTT	CASSYSTGSEKLFF
.	TRBV19	TRBJ1-5	.	TGTGCCAGTAGTACCCGGGATACAGTAAATCAGCCCCAGCATTTT	CASSTRDTVNQPQHF
.	TRBV7-6	TRBJ2-1	few	TGTGCCAGCAGCTTAGTGGGCGGACAGAAGCAGTTCTTC	CASSLVGGQKQFF
TRBD1	TRBV5-6	TRBJ1-1	.	TGTGCCAGCAGCTTGCCCAGGACAGGGAACACTGAAGCTTTCTTT	CASSLPRTGNTEAFF
TRBD2	TRBV12-5	TRBJ2-7	.	TGTGCTAGTGGTTTGGTACTCCCGGAACTAGCGGGGGGCGCTACTTTCCCCTCCTACGAGCAGTACTTC	CASGLVLPELAGGATFPSYEQYF
TRBD2	TRBV10-3	TRBJ2-2	.	TGTGCCATCAGTGACCGACCTAGCGGGAGGGGGTCCGGGGAGCTGTTTTTT	CAISDRPSGRGSGELFF
TRBD2	TRBV9	TRBJ2-1	.	TGTGCCAGCAGCGGGGGGGGTGGGTACAATGAGCAGTTCTTC	CASSGGGGYNEQFF
.	TRBV7-6	TRBJ2-7	.	TGTGCCAGCAGCTCGAGATTCCGGGACTCCCCCTACGAGCAGTACTTC	CASSSRFRDSPYEQYF
TRBD1	TRBV5-5	TRBJ1-1	.	TGTGCCAGCAGCTTGGGACAGGGATGGAACACTGAAGCTTTCTTT	CASSLGQGWNTEAFF
.	TRBV15	TRBJ1-5	.	TGTGCCACGGGACAAGGGGAAGGGGATCAGCCCCAGCATTTT	CATGQGEGDQPQHF
.	TRBV11-2	TRBJ1-1	many	TGTGCCAGCAGCTTAGGGGAGGGAATCGAGCGGCGGCCTTTCTTT	CASSLGEGIERRPFF
TRBD2	TRBV19	TRBJ2-5	.	TGTGCCAGTGGGAAGGTAGCGGGAGAAGAGACCCAGTACTTC	CASGKVAGEETQYF
TRBD2	TRBV10-3	TRBJ2-7	.	TGTGCCATCAGTGAGCGCCCCGGAGCGGGAAGCCTCTACGAGCAGTACTTC	CAISERPGAGSLYEQYF
.	TRBV18	TRBJ2-7	.	TGTGCCAGCTCATCATTGACAGAGTCGGGCGAGCAGTACTTC	CASSSLTESGEQYF
TRBD1	TRBV19	TRBJ2-5	.	TGTGCCAGTAGTTTCCCATCCGGGACAGGAGGTTTAGAGACCCAGTACTTC	CASSFPSGTGGLETQYF
.	TRBV5-1	TRBJ2-3	.	TGCGCCAGCAGCCGGTGGCAGACTAGCACAGATACGCAGTATTTT	CASSRWQTSTDTQYF
TRBD1	TRBV5-1	TRBJ2-7	.	TGCGCCAGCAGACCAGACAGGGGAGCCTCCTACGAGCAGTACTTC	CASRPDRGASYEQYF
TRBD2	TRBV5-1	TRBJ2-1	.	TGCGCCAGCAGCCTTTCACCGGGACTAGCGGGGGGACCCTACAATGAGCAGTTCTTC	CASSLSPGLAGGPYNEQFF
.	TRBV18	TRBJ2-2	.	TGTGCCAGCTCACCCGGACAGAACACCGGGGAGCTGTTTTTT	CASSPGQNTGELFF
.	TRBV9	TRBJ2-3	few	TGTGCCAGCAGCGGTCGAACTAGCACAGATACGCAGTATTTT	CASSGRTSTDTQYF
.	TRBV27	TRBJ2-1	.	TGTGCCAGCAGTTTATTCCCCGGACCACTTAGGGGTGAGCAGTTCTTC	CASSLFPGPLRGEQFF
TRBD2	TRBV6-1	TRBJ2-7	.	TGTGCCAGCAGTGAAGGGGGCGGGAGTATAAGGGAGCAGTACTTC	CASSEGGGSIREQYF
.	TRBV7-2	TRBJ2-7	.	TGTGCCAGCAGCCCATGGGGCGAAGGCCGCTGGTACGAGCAGTACTTC	CASSPWGEGRWYEQYF
TRBD2	TRBV9	TRBJ2-5	once	TGTGCCAGCAGCGTCACTAGCGGGAGTGAGACCCAGTACTTC	CASSVTSGSETQYF
.	TRBV7-9	TRBJ1-1	.	TGTGCCAGCAGTACGGGCACTGAAGCTTTCTTT	CASSTGTEAFF
TRBD1	TRBV6-5	TRBJ2-7	few	TGTGCCAGCAGCCCGACAGGGGCCTCCTACGAGCAGTACTTC	CASSPTGASYEQYF
.	TRBV5-5	TRBJ1-1	.	TGTGCCAGCAGCTCAACGACAGTGAACACTGAAGCTTTCTTT	CASSSTTVNTEAFF
TRBD1	TRBV5-1	TRBJ2-7	.	TGCGCCAGCAGCCCCCGACAGGGGTCCTACGAGCAGTACTTC	CASSPRQGSYEQYF
.	TRBV5-5	TRBJ1-4	.	TGTGCCAGCAGCTTACGGGGAGGGTGGACTAATGAAAAACTGTTTTTT	CASSLRGGWTNEKLFF
.	TRBV5-6	TRBJ2-7	.	TGTGCCAGCAGCTTGGTATCGGTGCACGAGCAGTACTTC	CASSLVSVHEQYF
.	TRBV6-1	TRBJ1-1	.	TGTGCCAGCAGGTCCTGGTCAAAAGGAGATACTGAAGCTTTCTTT	CASRSWSKGDTEAFF
.	TRBV28	TRBJ2-5	.	TGTGCCAGCAGTTTATACGGGGGTAGGGAGACCCAGTACTTC	CASSLYGGRETQYF
.	TRBV9	TRBJ2-3	.	TGTGCCAGCAGCGCGGGGGACTTATTTATGGGGACAGATACGCAGTATTTT	CASSAGDLFMGTDTQYF
.	TRBV30	TRBJ2-3	.	TGTGCCTGGGGACTCCGGGCCTTCGATACGCAGTATTTT	CAWGLRAFDTQYF
.	TRBV2	TRBJ1-5	few	TGTGCCAGCAGTGAAGCCCGGCAGACAGGACAAAATCAGCCCCAGCATTTT	CASSEARQTGQNQPQHF